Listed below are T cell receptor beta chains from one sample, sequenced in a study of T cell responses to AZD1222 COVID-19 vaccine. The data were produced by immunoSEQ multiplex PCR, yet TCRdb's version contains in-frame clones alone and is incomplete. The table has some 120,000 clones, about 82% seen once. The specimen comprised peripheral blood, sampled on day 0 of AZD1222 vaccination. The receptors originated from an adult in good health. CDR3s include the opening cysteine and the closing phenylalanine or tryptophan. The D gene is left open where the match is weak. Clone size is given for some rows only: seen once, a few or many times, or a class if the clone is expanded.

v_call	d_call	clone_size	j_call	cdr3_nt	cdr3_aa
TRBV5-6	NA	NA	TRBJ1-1	TGTGCCAGCAGCTTGGGCCCCGGGAGGAACACTGAAGCTTTCTTT	CASSLGPGRNTEAFF
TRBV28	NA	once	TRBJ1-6	TGTGCCAGCAGCTCGCAGGTCCCTGCGGACCAGAGGGAGACCCTCCACTTT	CASSSQVPADQRETLHF
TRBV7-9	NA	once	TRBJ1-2	TGTGCCAGCAGCTTAGCTGCGACAATCATTGGCTACACCTTC	CASSLAATIIGYTF
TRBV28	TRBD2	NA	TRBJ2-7	TGTGCCAGCAGTTTAAGGGAGGGCGGGGCCTTGTACTTC	CASSLREGGALYF
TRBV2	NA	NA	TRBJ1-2	TGTGCCAGCAGTCTTTCTAACTATGGCTACACCTTC	CASSLSNYGYTF
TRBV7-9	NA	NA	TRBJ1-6	TGTGCCAGCGGAGATTGGGGGGATAATTCACCCCTCCACTTT	CASGDWGDNSPLHF
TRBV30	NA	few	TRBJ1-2	TGTGCCTGGAGGCCCAGATATGGCTACACCTTC	CAWRPRYGYTF
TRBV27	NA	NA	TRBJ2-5	TGTGCCAGCGCCGCGGGGGCTGCTCAAGAGACCCAGTACTTC	CASAAGAAQETQYF
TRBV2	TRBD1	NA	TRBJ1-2	TGTGCCAGCGGGCGGACAGGGGCCATGAAGGGCTACACCTTC	CASGRTGAMKGYTF
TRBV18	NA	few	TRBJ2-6	TGTGCCAGCTCACCACCCCACTCTGGGGCCAACGTCCTGACTTTC	CASSPPHSGANVLTF
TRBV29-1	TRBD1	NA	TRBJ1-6	TGCAGCGTTACCTCGACAGGGAAAAATTCACCCCTCCACTTT	CSVTSTGKNSPLHF
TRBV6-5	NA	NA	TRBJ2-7	TGTGCCAGCAGTTACCGTCCGGACCCGAGCTCCTACGAGCAGTACTTC	CASSYRPDPSSYEQYF
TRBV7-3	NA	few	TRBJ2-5	TGTGCCAGCAGCTCAGGGAGAATACCCCTGGGCCAAGAGACCCAGTACTTC	CASSSGRIPLGQETQYF
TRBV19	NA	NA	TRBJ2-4	TGTGCCAGTAGTATCGGGAAAAACATTCAGTACTTC	CASSIGKNIQYF
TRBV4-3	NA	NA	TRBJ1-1	TGCGCCAGCAGCGTGCAGTTTGGGGCTGGCGCTGAAGCTTTCTTT	CASSVQFGAGAEAFF
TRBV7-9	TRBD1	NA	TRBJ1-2	TGTGCCAGCAGCTTTGACAGGGAAGGCTACACCTTC	CASSFDREGYTF
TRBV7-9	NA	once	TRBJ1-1	TGTGCCAGCAGCTTAGGCTCCACTGAAGCTTTCTTT	CASSLGSTEAFF
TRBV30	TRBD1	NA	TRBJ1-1	TGTGCCTGGAGTTCCGGGACAGGGTCTGCTGAAGCTTTCTTT	CAWSSGTGSAEAFF
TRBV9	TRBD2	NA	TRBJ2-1	TGTGCCAGCAGCATCTTAGCGGGGATCTACAATGAGCAGTTCTTC	CASSILAGIYNEQFF
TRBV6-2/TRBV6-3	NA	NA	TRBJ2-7	TGTGCCAGCAGTTACTCGGCGGAAAGCTCCTACGAGCAGTACTTC	CASSYSAESSYEQYF
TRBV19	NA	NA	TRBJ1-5	TGTGCCAGTAGTATTAACTTGGGGTATCACCAGCCCCAGCATTTT	CASSINLGYHQPQHF
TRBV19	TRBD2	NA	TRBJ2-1	TGTGCCAGTAGTATCCCCGGGGGGATCAATGAGCAGTTCTTC	CASSIPGGINEQFF
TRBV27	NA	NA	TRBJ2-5	TGTGCCAGCAGCCAGCCCGCAGGAAAGACCCAGTACTTC	CASSQPAGKTQYF
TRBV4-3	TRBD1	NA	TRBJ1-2	TGCGCCAGCAGCCAGGGACAGCTAACTAACTATGGCTACACCTTC	CASSQGQLTNYGYTF
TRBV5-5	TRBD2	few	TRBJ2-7	TGTGCCAGCACCCTCCGTCTCGCGGGAGGGAAAGAGCAGTACTTC	CASTLRLAGGKEQYF
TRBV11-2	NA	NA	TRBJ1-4	TGTGCCAGCAGCTTAGTTTACAACGAACCAAAACTGTTTTTT	CASSLVYNEPKLFF
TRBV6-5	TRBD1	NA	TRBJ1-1	TGTGCCAGCAGTTACCCGGACAGGCCAAACACTGAAGCTTTCTTT	CASSYPDRPNTEAFF
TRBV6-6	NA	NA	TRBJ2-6	TGTGCCAGCAGTCCCCGGTTGGGAGGTGGGGCCAACGTCCTGACTTTC	CASSPRLGGGANVLTF
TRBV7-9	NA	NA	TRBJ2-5	TGTGCCAGCAGCTTCGATGGGGGAGAAGAGACCCAGTACTTC	CASSFDGGEETQYF
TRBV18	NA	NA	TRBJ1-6	TGTGCCAGCTCACCCCAGGGTTATAATTCACCCCTCCACTTT	CASSPQGYNSPLHF
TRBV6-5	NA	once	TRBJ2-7	TGTGCCAGCAGTTACGGCCAGACTTACGAGCAGTACTTC	CASSYGQTYEQYF
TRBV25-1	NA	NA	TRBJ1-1	TGTGCCAGCAGGGGGACACAGGGTTTCGGGAACACTGAAGCTTTCTTT	CASRGTQGFGNTEAFF
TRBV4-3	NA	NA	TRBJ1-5	TGCGCCAGCAGCTTCCGCTGGGATAGCAATCAGCCCCAGCATTTT	CASSFRWDSNQPQHF
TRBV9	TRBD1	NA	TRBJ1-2	TGTGCCAGCAGCCTTGGACAGGGGGGGGCCTATGGCTACACCTTC	CASSLGQGGAYGYTF
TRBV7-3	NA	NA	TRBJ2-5	TGTGCCAGCAGCTTAGGACCCAAAGAGACCCAGTACTTC	CASSLGPKETQYF
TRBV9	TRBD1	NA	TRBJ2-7	TGTGCCAGCAGCGTAGGACCCGACAGGGGGCTATCCTACGAGCAGTACTTC	CASSVGPDRGLSYEQYF
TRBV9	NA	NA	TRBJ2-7	TGTGCCAGCAGCGTAGAGGGATACGAGCAGTACTTC	CASSVEGYEQYF
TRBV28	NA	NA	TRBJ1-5	TGTGCCAGCAGCCCCACCCTGAGGGGTGGTCAGCCCCAGCATTTT	CASSPTLRGGQPQHF
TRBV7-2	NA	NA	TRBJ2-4	TGTGCCAGCACCTTAGCCAAAAACATTCAGTACTTC	CASTLAKNIQYF
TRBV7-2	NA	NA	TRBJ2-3	TGTGCCAGCAGCCCTCAGGGCCCCGGCACAGATACGCAGTATTTT	CASSPQGPGTDTQYF
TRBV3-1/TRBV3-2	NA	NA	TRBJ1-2	TGTGCCAGCAGCCAAGTTATGGCGGCCGACATCTATGGCTACACCTTC	CASSQVMAADIYGYTF
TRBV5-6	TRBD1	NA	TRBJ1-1	TGTGCCAGCAGCTTGGAGGCAGGGGGAAGGCTATCGAACACTGAAGCTTTCTTT	CASSLEAGGRLSNTEAFF
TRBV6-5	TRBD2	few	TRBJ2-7	TGTGCTAATACGGGGGGATTCGCTTGCGAGCAGTACTTC	CANTGGFACEQYF
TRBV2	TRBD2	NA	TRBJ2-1	TGTGCCAGCAGTGAGCAACTAGCGGGGGGTGGAAATGAGCAGTTCTTC	CASSEQLAGGGNEQFF
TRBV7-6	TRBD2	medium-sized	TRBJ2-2	TGTGCCAGCAGCTCCGGGACTAGCGAGACCGGGGAGCTGTTTTTT	CASSSGTSETGELFF
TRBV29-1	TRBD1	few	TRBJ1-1	TGCAGCGTTGAAGTAGAGGCAGGGGGCGCTGAAGCTTTCTTT	CSVEVEAGGAEAFF
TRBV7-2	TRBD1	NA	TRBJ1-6	TGTGCCAGCAGCTTAGCCGGACAGGGTCTTCAATCCCTCCACTTT	CASSLAGQGLQSLHF
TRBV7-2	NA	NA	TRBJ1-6	TGTGCCAGCCGATCCTACTTCCTTCATTCACCCCTCCACTTT	CASRSYFLHSPLHF
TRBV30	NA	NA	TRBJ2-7	TGTGCCTGGAACCTGAGGGCGAGCTACGAGCAGTACTTC	CAWNLRASYEQYF
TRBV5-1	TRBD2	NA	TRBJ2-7	TGCGCCAGCAGCTTGTTGTCTACTAGCGACGAGCAGTACTTC	CASSLLSTSDEQYF
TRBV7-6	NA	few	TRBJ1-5	TGTGCCAGCAGCGCAGAACTCCAGGGAGGAGGGAATCAGCCCCAGCATTTT	CASSAELQGGGNQPQHF
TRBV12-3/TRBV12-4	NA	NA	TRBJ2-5	TGTGCCAGCAGTTTAGGGATCTTCGGCACCCAGTACTTC	CASSLGIFGTQYF
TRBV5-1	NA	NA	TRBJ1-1	TGCGCCAGCAGCTTGAATGGGGACATGAACACTGAAGCTTTCTTT	CASSLNGDMNTEAFF
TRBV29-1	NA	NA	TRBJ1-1	TGCAGCGCTACCGACATAGGAGGGGTATGGACTGAAGCTTTCTTT	CSATDIGGVWTEAFF
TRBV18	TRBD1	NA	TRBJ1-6	TGTGCCAGCTCACCTGAACAGGGGGCAAATTCACCCCTCCACTTT	CASSPEQGANSPLHF
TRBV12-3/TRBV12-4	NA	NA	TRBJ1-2	TGTGCCAGCAAGAACAGCTCTAACTATGGCTACACCTTC	CASKNSSNYGYTF
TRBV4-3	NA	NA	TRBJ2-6	TGCGCCAGCAGCCAAGGCGGAGGATCTGGGGCCAACGTCCTGACTTTC	CASSQGGGSGANVLTF
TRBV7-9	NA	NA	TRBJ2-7	TGTGCCAGCAGCTTAGCGCAAGGGGTGCAATACTTC	CASSLAQGVQYF